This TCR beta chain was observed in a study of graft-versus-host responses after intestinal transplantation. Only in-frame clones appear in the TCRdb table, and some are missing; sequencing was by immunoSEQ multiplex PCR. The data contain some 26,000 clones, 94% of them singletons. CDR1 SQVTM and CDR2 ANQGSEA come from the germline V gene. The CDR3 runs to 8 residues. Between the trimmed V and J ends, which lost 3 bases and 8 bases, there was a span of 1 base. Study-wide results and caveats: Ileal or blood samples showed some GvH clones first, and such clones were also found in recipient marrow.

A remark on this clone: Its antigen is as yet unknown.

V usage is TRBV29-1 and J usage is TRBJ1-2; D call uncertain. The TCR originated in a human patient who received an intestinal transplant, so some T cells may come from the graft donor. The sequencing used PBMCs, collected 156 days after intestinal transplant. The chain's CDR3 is CSVEGYTF. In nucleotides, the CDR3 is TGCAGCGTTGAGGGCTACACCTTC. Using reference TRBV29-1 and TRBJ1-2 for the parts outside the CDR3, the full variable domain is SAVISQKPSRDICQRGTSLTIQCQVDSQVTMMFWYRQQPGQSLTLIATANQGSEATYESGFVIDKFPISRPNLTFSTLTVSNMSPEDSSIYLCSVEGYTFGSGTRLTVV.